The present T cell receptor (beta chain) was sequenced within a study of PD-L1 blockade in urothelial cancer (dated by TCRdb to 2017 to 2019). Study-wide context: Therapy was started in the mid-2010s for all patients, and atezolizumab 1,200 mg was administered intravenously every 3 weeks. Blood samples were analyzed at two time points: 3 weeks after treatment start (second dose) and 6 weeks after treatment start. Patients had an ECOG performance status of 0 or 1 and had received between 0 and 3 prior chemotherapy regimens. Pretreatment blood TCR-seq was available for twenty-nine patients, at least one posttreatment blood collection was obtained for about 25 patients, and tumor TCR-seq was available for about 25 patients. Whole exome sequencing and RNA sequencing of pretreatment tumors were performed alongside TCR sequencing in the same patients. Durable clinical benefit was defined as a progression-free survival longer than 6 months, and TCR features were additionally tested against progression-free survival and overall survival. Pretreatment tumor samples, along with matched peripheral blood collected serially before and after atezolizumab treatment, underwent TCR sequencing. Blood samples gave a median of around 130,000 T cells and roughly 83,000 unique TCRs, with a median clonality of roughly 0.08. The study, an exploratory multi-omic analysis, examined somatic, immune and clinical correlates of response to PD-L1 blockade with atezolizumab in urothelial cancer. About 90% of the 29 patients were males with bladder-origin urothelial cancer, and about 65% of the 29 reported a prior smoking history. Durable clinical benefit was achieved by nine patients and was not achieved by 20 patients.

The time point label here, explained by the study, means: pretreatment peripheral blood. A cohort of about 30 patients with locally advanced or metastatic urothelial carcinoma, treated at Memorial Sloan Kettering on a trial protocol, was included. Peripheral blood mononuclear cells were collected pretreatment and during treatment, with between 1 and 8 total time points per patient. The Qiagen DNeasy Blood extraction kit was used to purify genomic DNA from total PBMCs and tumor samples. PBMCs were collected pretreatment and during treatment and were isolated and stored as previously described. Each PCR received spiked-in synthetic TCR analog templates so that absolute template abundance could be estimated from read counts. The immunoSEQ assay used bias-controlled V and J gene primers to amplify TCRbeta CDR3 regions from genomic DNA. Rearranged TCRbeta segments were sequenced at approximately 20X coverage. The paper's processing steps were these. Sequencing errors were corrected by clustering and CDR3s were annotated against IMGT to assign V, D and J genes. Downstream analyses used only productive TCRbeta rearrangements, leaving out any out-of-frame or stop-codon sequences. Clonality was computed as one minus Shannon entropy normalized by the log of the number of unique productive sequences. Fisher's exact test with Benjamini-Hochberg correction, at a threshold of adjusted p below 0.01, was used to find clones that differed between time points or between blood and tumor. Entries here come from immuneACCESS through TCRdb and include only in-frame sequences with V and J called. Some clones fail to appear in such tables; in the studies checked, an unresolved V gene covers under half of the shortfall, and the cause of the remainder is unknown. That table is the source of V, J and clone size, and D and trimming were worked out from the DNA. This sample gives approximately 94,000 clones in total; over 75% of them show up just once. Roughly 2% of the sample rests with the top ten.

V loses 1 base, J loses 2 bases, and the germline ends lie 9 bases apart. Including the terminal cysteine and phenylalanine, the CDR3 comprises 15 residues. The entry retains the CDR3 DNA only, 45 bases that are in frame from base 1. For CDR1 and CDR2, the germline V gene lists SGHRS and YFSETQ. Comment on this clone: Its target antigen remains unknown. No much larger clonotype is one base removed from it; base qualities were not supplied.

Findings and caveats that apply to the study as a whole: A pretreatment peripheral blood TCR clonality below the median was linked to improved progression-free and overall survival. Because the sample size was small (n ≈ 27) and many exploratory analyses were performed, the results are intended to be hypothesis-generating. At 3 weeks after the start of treatment, tumor-associated TCR clones in peripheral blood had expanded more in patients with durable benefit (n ≈ 20, p = 0.022).

Recombination connected TRBV5-1 to TRBJ2-2; TRBD2 is a weak D gene call, 7 bases matching. The sample here was PBMCs, taken around atezolizumab (anti-PD-L1) treatment. This receptor was identified in a man between 60 and 75 years old with urothelial cancer. CDR3 sequence: CASSLRGANTGELFF. In nucleotides, the sequence is TGCGCCAGCAGCTTGCGGGGGGCTAACACCGGGGAGCTGTTTTTT.